Each of the 22 T cell receptor beta chains below was sequenced from the same sample in a study of blood T cell repertoires in COVID-19. The method was immunoSEQ multiplex PCR; TCRdb's version includes in-frame clones alone and lacks a portion of them. The sample records about 230,000 clones, 70% to 85% being singletons. Sequencing was carried out using PBMCs or T cells enriched from blood (not recorded which). All receptors come from a man aged 55 to 70 who had recovered from COVID-19.

This clone came up a few times. This rearrangement joins TRBV5-4 to TRBJ2-5, with 7 bases matching TRBD1. The junction had 6 bases not matched to a gene; V was cut back by 3 bases and J by 7 bases. This CDR3 has 13 residues. Per the germline V gene, CDR1 is SGHNT and CDR2 is YYREEE (reference sequence). The DNA for the CDR3 is TGTGCCAGCAGCTCCGACAGGGTCGGGACCCAGTACTTC. It yields the protein CASSSDRVGTQYF.

CDR3 bases: TGTGCCAGCAGCGCAAGGGACAGGGGGCTTGAAAAACTGTTTTTT. Residues: CASSARDRGLEKLFF. The chain carries TRBV3-1 (or the pseudogene TRBV3-2) and TRBJ1-4; 12 bases line up with TRBD1. The germline V gene has CDR1 LGHDT and CDR2 YNNKEL (reference sequence). The CDR3 runs 15 residues. V lost 5 bases, J lost 7 bases, and 5 bases stayed unmatched.

This chain uses TRBV7-2 with TRBJ2-7, with D possibly being TRBD2 (5 bases). Germline V gives CDR1 SGHTA, CDR2 FQGNSA. This CDR3 has 13 amino acids. Trimming stripped 3 bases from V and 6 bases from J, with 12 bases between. The CDR3 loop is CASSFSRAVEQYF. The CDR3 nucleotides read TGTGCCAGCAGCTTTTCGAGGGCCGTCGAGCAGTACTTC.

The chain is built from TRBV18 and TRBJ2-7, with D perhaps TRBD1 (7 bases). The CDR3 loop spans 15 amino acids. The V and J ends lost 3 bases and 0 bases respectively, with 12 bases between them. The germline CDR1 and CDR2 sequences are KGHSH and LQKENI. This chain's CDR3 is CASSPAGQSSYEQYF. The CDR3 nucleotides are TGTGCCAGCTCACCCGCGGGACAGAGCTCCTACGAGCAGTACTTC.

The chain combines TRBV11-2 with TRBJ2-5, with 10 bases matching TRBD2. From germline, CDR1 is SGHAT and CDR2 FQNNGV. The V segment lost 3 bases and the J segment 4 bases; nucleotides outside the gene matches: 8. The CDR3 runs to 16 residues. CDR3 region: CASSFTSGDHIETQYF. CDR3 in DNA: TGTGCCAGCAGCTTTACTAGCGGGGACCATATAGAGACCCAGTACTTC.

In this sample, this clone turned up many times. This chain uses TRBV27 with TRBJ2-7; TRBD2 aligns across 9 bases. Germline assignment: CDR1 MNHEY and CDR2 SMNVEV (reference sequence). The V gene end was trimmed by 8 bases and the J gene end by 2 bases; junction bases not matched to a gene: 7. This CDR3 spans 14 amino acids. In DNA, the CDR3 is TGTGCCAGCGGGAGAGCGGGGGGCACCTACGAGCAGTACTTC. Amino acid sequence: CASGRAGGTYEQYF.

CDR3 amino acids: CASSRRGNTEAFF. DNA of the CDR3: TGTGCCAGCAGTCGCAGGGGAAACACTGAAGCTTTCTTT. This chain uses TRBV5-6 with TRBJ1-1, with D possibly matching TRBD1 (6 bases). From germline, CDR1 is SGHDT and CDR2 YYEEEE. The CDR3 length is 13 residues. Deletions cut 5 bases from V and 2 bases from J, with 10 bases between.

The chain combines TRBV19 with TRBJ1-2; possibly TRBD1 for D (5 bases). Germline CDR1 LNHDA, CDR2 SQIVND (reference sequence). The V gene lost 1 base and the J gene lost 4 bases, with 7 bases spanning the gap. The CDR3 extends over 13 amino acids. The CDR3 here is CASSIGGAYGYTF. The CDR3 nucleotides read TGTGCCAGTAGTATAGGGGGCGCCTATGGCTACACCTTC.

This chain links TRBV5-1 with TRBJ2-5; D unresolved. The germline V and J ends were trimmed by 0 bases and 4 bases, with 13 bases remaining between them. CDR3 size: 15 residues. The germline CDR1 and CDR2 sequences are SGHRS and YFSETQ. The CDR3 nucleotides read TGCGCCAGCAGCTTGGGCGGTTCACTCGGAGAGACCCAGTACTTC. Encoded protein: CASSLGGSLGETQYF.

This clone appeared a few times. J is TRBJ1-4 and V is TRBV6-6, with D possibly being TRBD1 (5 bases). With 5 bases removed from V and 7 bases from J, the gap between germline ends came to 17 bases. Germline V lookup: CDR1 MNHNY, CDR2 SVGAGI (reference sequence). There are 15 residues in the CDR3. This CDR3 is CASSHYWGDGEKLFF. CDR3 in DNA: TGTGCCAGCAGTCACTACTGGGGGGACGGTGAAAAACTGTTTTTT.

This clone was counted between two and nine times. This rearrangement joins TRBV11-2 to TRBJ2-3; 7 nucleotides line up with TRBD2. The J segment lost 4 bases and the V segment lost 3 bases, leaving 4 bases of the junction unmatched. This CDR3 has 14 amino acids. CDR1 is SGHAT, CDR2 FQNNGV, per germline. The CDR3 DNA is TGTGCCAGCAGCTTTGAGGGGAGGGCAGATACGCAGTATTTT. This sequence encodes CASSFEGRADTQYF.

The V gene is TRBV11-2, the J gene TRBJ1-4; no reliable D call. Per germline, CDR1 SGHAT and CDR2 FQNNGV. This CDR3 contains 16 residues. V lost 4 bases, J lost 0 bases, and 12 bases lay in between. The CDR3 spells CASSSTSGATNEKLFF. The CDR3 region has the DNA TGTGCCAGCAGCTCCACAAGCGGTGCAACTAATGAAAAACTGTTTTTT.

Worth noting for this clone: Other DNA sequences in the same sample also yield this CDR3. CDR3 protein: CASSMDRGPTEAFF. The CDR3 DNA follows: TGTGCCAGTAGTATGGACAGGGGGCCCACTGAAGCTTTCTTT. The chain has TRBV19 and TRBJ1-1; 11 bases are shared with TRBD1. After removal of 3 bases from V and 4 bases from J, the junction contained 1 base not matched to a gene. The CDR3 is 14 residues long. In germline, CDR1 is LNHDA, CDR2 SQIVND (reference sequence).

The rearrangement links TRBV19 to TRBJ1-5; tentatively, D is TRBD1 (5 bases). The length of the CDR3 is 13 residues. Trimming took 9 bases from V and 4 from J, leaving 13 bases between them. Germline V gene lookup returns CDR1 LNHDA and CDR2 SQIVND (reference sequence). This CDR3 reads CASAGIRNQPQHF. CDR3 nucleotides: TGTGCCAGCGCAGGGATACGAAATCAGCCCCAGCATTTT. Drawing the rest from reference TRBV19 and TRBJ1-5, the complete variable domain is DGGITQSPKYLFRKEGQNVTLSCEQNLNHDAMYWYRQDPGQGLRLIYYSQIVNDFQKGDIAEGYSVSREKKESFPLTVTSAQKNPTAFYLCASAGIRNQPQHFGDGTRLSIL.

This rearrangement joins TRBV19 to TRBJ1-5, with TRBD1 matching 8 bases. With V trimmed by 10 bases and J by 7 bases, 15 bases remained unmatched. Germline V gene data show CDR1 as LNHDA and CDR2 as SQIVND (reference sequence). This CDR3 spans 15 amino acids. The DNA of the CDR3 is TGTGCCACAAGTAGGTCAGGGGGCCCCCCGCAGCCCCAGCATTTT. Translating gives CATSRSGGPPQPQHF.

V usage is TRBV7-3 and J usage is TRBJ2-1; D unresolved. This CDR3 has 17 amino acids. Trimming removed 1 base at V and 0 bases at J, with 13 bases between. Germline V gives CDR1 SGHTA, CDR2 FQGTGA. The CDR3 reads CASSLNSPLSSYNEQFF. In DNA form, the CDR3 reads TGTGCCAGCAGCTTAAACTCACCACTGAGCTCCTACAATGAGCAGTTCTTC.

The chain carries TRBV6-5 and TRBJ1-4; D might be TRBD1 (5 bases). The CDR3 covers 15 residues. The germline V gene has CDR1 MNHEY and CDR2 SVGAGI. V gave up 6 bases and J gave up 0 bases, with 11 bases separating them. For the CDR3, the DNA is TGTGCCAGCAGAAGGGGTTTGGCAACTAATGAAAAACTGTTTTTT. This encodes CASRRGLATNEKLFF.

The chain couples TRBV7-2 to TRBJ2-5, with D perhaps matching TRBD2 (5 bases). The V and J ends lost 5 bases and 4 bases respectively, with 11 bases between them. This CDR3 is 13 amino acids long. Germline lookup yields CDR1 SGHTA and CDR2 FQGNSA. The CDR3, as DNA: TGTGCCAGCAGCGTCGGTAGCGTAGAGACCCAGTACTTC. Encoded protein: CASSVGSVETQYF. Complete variable domain (other parts from reference TRBV7-2 and TRBJ2-5): GAGVSQSPSNKVTEKGKDVELRCDPISGHTALYWYRQSLGQGLEFLIYFQGNSAPDKSGLPSDRFSAERTGGSVSTLTIQRTQQEDSAVYLCASSVGSVETQYFGPGTRLLVL.

This sequence joins TRBV7-9 and TRBJ2-1; D is unresolved. Germline CDR1 is SEHNR and CDR2 is FQNEAQ (reference sequence). The CDR3 sequence is 16 residues long. The V and J ends lost 1 base and 0 bases respectively, with 10 bases between them. CDR3 sequence: CASSLVGTSSYNEQFF. DNA for the CDR3: TGTGCCAGCAGCTTAGTGGGCACAAGCTCCTACAATGAGCAGTTCTTC.

This clone was counted between two and nine times. The chain recombines TRBV5-1 with TRBJ1-6; D is perhaps TRBD1 (6 bases). V was clipped by 4 bases and J by 7 bases, with 18 bases between them. CDR1 and CDR2 from the germline V gene are SGHRS and YFSETQ. This CDR3 contains 16 residues. CDR3 sequence (DNA): TGCGCCAGCAGCCTAACAGGGTCTTGGGGAAATTCACCCCTCCACTTT. Its protein product is CASSLTGSWGNSPLHF.

The chain is built from TRBV7-2 and TRBJ1-4; D is unresolved. CDR1 is SGHTA, CDR2 FQGNSA, per germline. This CDR3 has 15 amino acids. V lost 2 bases and J 5 bases, leaving 12 bases between the germline ends. For the CDR3, the DNA is TGTGCCAGCAGCTTACACCATTCCCAGAATGAAAAACTGTTTTTT. Translating gives CASSLHHSQNEKLFF. The variable domain in full, with the rest retrieved from reference TRBV7-2 and TRBJ1-4, is GAGVSQSPSNKVTEKGKDVELRCDPISGHTALYWYRQSLGQGLEFLIYFQGNSAPDKSGLPSDRFSAERTGGSVSTLTIQRTQQEDSAVYLCASSLHHSQNEKLFFGSGTQLSVL.

This CDR3 is CAWRARGSGSPLHF. In DNA, the CDR3 is TGTGCCTGGAGGGCCAGGGGGTCGGGTTCACCCCTCCACTTT. The chain has TRBV30 and TRBJ1-6, with 7 bases lining up with TRBD1. The germline V gene has CDR1 GTSNPN and CDR2 SVGIG (reference sequence). Losses at the gene ends were 3 bases for V and 9 bases for J; bases not matched to a gene: 8. CDR3 length: 14 amino acids.